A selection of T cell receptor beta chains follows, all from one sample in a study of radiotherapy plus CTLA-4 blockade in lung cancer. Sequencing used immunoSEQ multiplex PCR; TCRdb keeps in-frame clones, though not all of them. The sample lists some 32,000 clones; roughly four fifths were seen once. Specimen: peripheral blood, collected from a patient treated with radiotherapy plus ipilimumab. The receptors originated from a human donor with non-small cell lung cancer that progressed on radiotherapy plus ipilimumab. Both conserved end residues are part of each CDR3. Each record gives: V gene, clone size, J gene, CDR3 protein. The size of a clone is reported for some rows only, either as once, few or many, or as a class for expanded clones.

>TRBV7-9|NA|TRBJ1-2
CASSTTGDSTLYGYTF
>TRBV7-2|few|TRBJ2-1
CASSSAIGGGAYNEQFF
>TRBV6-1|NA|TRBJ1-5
CASRAGGADNQPQHF
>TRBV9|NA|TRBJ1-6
CASSGYHNSPLHF
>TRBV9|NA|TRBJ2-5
CASSVGGGQETQYF
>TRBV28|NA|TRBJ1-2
CASSSFDSNYGYTF
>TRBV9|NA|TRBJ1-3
CASSFSDRAGNTIYF
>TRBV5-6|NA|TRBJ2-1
CASSLPTGFNEQFF
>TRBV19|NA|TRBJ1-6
CASRAAAYGSPLHF
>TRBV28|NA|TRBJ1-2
CASSTTGGYTF
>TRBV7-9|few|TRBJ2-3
CASSFELTDTQYF
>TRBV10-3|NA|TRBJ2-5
CAISSLLEETQYF
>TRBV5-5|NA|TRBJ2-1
CASSLWTGRKSYNEQFF
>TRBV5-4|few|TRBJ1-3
CASSPEHSGNTIYF
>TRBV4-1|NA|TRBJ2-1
CASSQDTSGAHNEQFF
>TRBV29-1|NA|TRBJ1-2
CSVDGLGDRTYGYTF
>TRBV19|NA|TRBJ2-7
CASSRAGTGGYEQYF
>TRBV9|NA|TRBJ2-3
CASSPEVGTPTDTQYF
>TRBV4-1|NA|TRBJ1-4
CASSHQRGNPREKLFF
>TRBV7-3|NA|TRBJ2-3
CASSQRGVEDTQYF
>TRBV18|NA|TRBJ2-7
CASSPGQAPYEQYF
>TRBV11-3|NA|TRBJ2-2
CASSLYRNTGELFF
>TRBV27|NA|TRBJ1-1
CASSSAASRWVNTEAFF
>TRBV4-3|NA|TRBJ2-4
CASSQDAGAGNIQYF
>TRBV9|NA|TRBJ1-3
CASSAGDREFAGNTIYF
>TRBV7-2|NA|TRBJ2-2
CASSSYSTGELFF
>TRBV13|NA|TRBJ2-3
CASSLLAGVGTDTQYF
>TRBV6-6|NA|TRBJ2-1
CASSTTSYNEQFF